Presented here are 24 T cell receptor beta chains from one specimen sequenced in a study of T-cell memory formation after mild COVID-19. MiXCR, run by TCRdb on the 5' RACE reads, gives a single entry per CDR3 protein. The repertoire holds 250,000 to 300,000 distinct CDR3 sequences, with under 20% as singletons. The sequenced sample consisted of PBMCs or a T cell subset sorted from them (not recorded which). All receptors derive from a man between 18 and 35 years old who had mild COVID-19 (a few samples of this study predate the infection). Cell type and time point are not known.

This clonotype was counted once. A read error may produce the germline difference seen at one junction end. This sequence joins TRBV19 and TRBJ2-5, with TRBD1 matching 8 bases. CDR3 length: 16 residues. Germline CDR1 is LNHDA and CDR2 is SQIVND (reference sequence). This chain's CDR3 is CASSTPGQGAGETKYF. The CDR3 bases are TGTGCCAGTAGTACGCCCGGTCAGGGGGCAGGAGAGACCAAGTACTTC.

This clonotype was counted a few times. The chain joins TRBV5-1 to TRBJ2-5, with no clear D. The CDR3 is made up of 15 amino acids. V shed 1 base and J shed 1 base, with 11 bases lying between them. Germline CDR1 and CDR2: SGHRS and YFSETQ. The CDR3 DNA reads as TGCGCCAGCAGCTTGTGGTTAGGCCTCCAAGAGACCCAGTACTTC. Translation gives CASSLWLGLQETQYF.

The chain carries TRBV6-6 and TRBJ2-3; D gene uncertain. The CDR3 covers 13 residues. The V and J ends lost 7 bases and 4 bases respectively, with 12 bases between them. The germline V gene has CDR1 MNHNY and CDR2 SVGAGI (reference sequence). The CDR3 region is CASMGMGPDTQYF. The CDR3, as DNA: TGTGCCAGCATGGGGATGGGCCCAGATACGCAGTATTTT.

This clonotype was seen more than once but under ten times. The CDR3, as DNA: TGTGCCACCAGTGATCCCCTGGGCAGATCTAGCACAGATACGCAGTATTTT. It yields the protein CATSDPLGRSSTDTQYF. The chain recombines TRBV24-1 with TRBJ2-3, with no clear D. Trimming cost V 3 bases and J 0 bases, with 15 bases left between them. Per germline, CDR1 KGHDR and CDR2 SFDVKD. The CDR3 is 17 residues long.

J is TRBJ1-1 and V is TRBV5-1; D gene uncertain. Trimming shortened V by 2 bases and J by 1 base, and 9 bases separated the two germline ends. The CDR3 consists of 14 residues. Per germline, CDR1 SGHRS and CDR2 YFSETQ. The CDR3 DNA reads TGCGCCAGCAGCTTCGGGTATCGGAACACTGAAGCTTTCTTT. Its protein is CASSFGYRNTEAFF.

There are a few counts of this clonotype. This chain connects TRBV7-6 to TRBJ2-7; D is undetermined. Germline CDR1 SGHVS, CDR2 FNYEAQ. Trimming stripped 1 base from V and 12 bases from J, with 19 bases between. The CDR3 totals 14 residues. The CDR3 here is CASSLEGVFPSGYV. The CDR3 nucleotides read TGTGCCAGCAGCTTAGAGGGCGTCTTCCCCTCGGGGTACGTC.

This clonotype showed up just a few times. The chain couples TRBV28 to TRBJ2-7; tentative D call: TRBD2 (6 bases). The germline V and J ends were trimmed by 7 bases and 1 base, with 14 bases remaining between them. Germline V gene sequence: CDR1 MDHEN, CDR2 SYDVKM. The CDR3 loop spans 14 amino acids. The CDR3 is CASIKSGESYEQYF. CDR3 in DNA: TGTGCCAGCATTAAGTCGGGGGAGTCCTACGAGCAGTACTTC.

This clonotype came up a few times. The chain links TRBV5-5 to TRBJ2-7, with D perhaps matching TRBD2 (6 bases). The CDR3 totals 14 residues. Germline assignment: CDR1 SGHKS and CDR2 YYEKEE (reference sequence). Trimming removed 0 bases from V and 5 bases from J, with 12 bases in between. CDR3: CASSLAGGFDEQYV. The CDR3 DNA sequence: TGTGCCAGCAGCTTGGCCGGGGGATTCGACGAGCAGTACGTC.

This clonotype has just a few counts. This chain links TRBV7-2 with TRBJ2-5; a weak D match, TRBD1 (6 bases). Looked up from germline, CDR1 is SGHTA and CDR2 is FQGNSA. The CDR3 consists of 15 residues. V was pared by 6 bases and J by 4 bases, with 18 bases between. Here the CDR3 reads CASRANRVVVETQYF. As DNA, the CDR3 is TGTGCCAGCAGGGCTAACAGGGTCGTCGTAGAGACCCAGTACTTC.

This clonotype was seen a handful of times. This chain links TRBV7-9 with TRBJ2-1; 10 bases are shared with TRBD2. The CDR3 spans 18 residues. J gave up 7 bases and V 3 bases, and 15 bases lay outside the gene matches. Germline loops: CDR1 SEHNR, CDR2 FQNEAQ (reference sequence). The DNA for the CDR3 is TGTGCCAGCAGCTTGGGGGCCCCAGCGGGGGGGAATTGGAATGAGCAGTTCTTC. Amino acid sequence: CASSLGAPAGGNWNEQFF.

The V call is TRBV7-3, the J call TRBJ2-7, with 7 bases that match TRBD1. The length of the CDR3 is 15 residues. V was pared by 3 bases and J by 0 bases, with 5 bases of the junction left unmatched. Germline lookup yields CDR1 SGHTA and CDR2 FQGTGA. The DNA of the CDR3 is TGTGCCAGCAGCTTCGTCCGGGACAGCTCCTACGAGCAGTACGTC. Translation: CASSFVRDSSYEQYV.

The chain is built from TRBV7-9 and TRBJ1-6, with TRBD1 as a possible D gene (6 bases). The CDR3 is made up of 16 amino acids. Germline V gene sequence: CDR1 SEHNR, CDR2 FQNEAQ (reference sequence). The germline V and J ends were trimmed by 5 bases and 6 bases, with 17 bases remaining between them. The CDR3 DNA follows: TGTGCCAGCAGCCCTTCCCAGGGGCGGCTTAATTCACCCCTCCACTTT. This translates into CASSPSQGRLNSPLHF.

This clonotype appeared a few times. The gene calls are TRBV5-5 and TRBJ2-1, with D perhaps being TRBD1 or TRBD2 (6 bases each). The CDR3 totals 14 residues. Trimming stripped 6 bases from V and 8 bases from J, with 18 bases between. The germline V gene has CDR1 SGHKS and CDR2 YYEKEE (reference sequence). CDR3 nucleotides: TGTGCCAGCACCCGGCCCGGGGGCAGGGATGAGCAGTTCTTC. This sequence encodes CASTRPGGRDEQFF.

This rearrangement joins TRBV19 to TRBJ1-5, with 10 bases aligning to TRBD1. CDR1 is LNHDA, CDR2 SQIVND, per germline (reference sequence). The V segment lost 7 bases and the J segment 0 bases; nucleotides outside the gene matches: 6. This CDR3 is 16 amino acids long. The chain's CDR3 is CASNDRGLFSNQPQHF. The CDR3 DNA is TGTGCCAGTAATGACAGGGGGCTATTTAGCAATCAGCCCCAGCATTTT.

The chain couples TRBV3-1 to TRBJ2-5, with 10 bases identical to TRBD2. This CDR3 has 17 residues. The V segment lost 3 bases and the J segment 1 base; nucleotides outside the gene matches: 8. Per germline, CDR1 LGHDT and CDR2 YNNKEL (reference sequence). CDR3 sequence: CASSHISSGGPQETQYF. CDR3 nucleotides: TGTGCCAGCAGCCACATCTCTAGCGGGGGACCCCAAGAGACCCAGTACTTC.

This chain connects TRBV4-3 to TRBJ1-2, with D unresolved. This CDR3 is 15 amino acids long. CDR1 is LGHNA, CDR2 YSLEER, per germline. V was pared by 1 base and J by 4 bases, with 13 bases between. The CDR3: CASSQGSGLGYGYTF. CDR3 DNA sequence: TGCGCCAGCAGCCAAGGTTCGGGGTTGGGCTATGGCTACACCTTC.

This clonotype has at least ten counts. This chain joins TRBV29-1 and TRBJ2-7; TRBD1 is a possible D gene (6 bases). The germline V gene has CDR1 SQVTM and CDR2 ANQGSEA. The V gene lost 7 bases and the J gene lost 1 base, with 17 bases spanning the gap. The CDR3 is 14 amino acids. The CDR3 is CSGIQDSPSYEQYF. CDR3 DNA sequence: TGCAGCGGTATACAGGACAGCCCTTCCTACGAGCAGTACTTC.

This clonotype was recorded a few times. The rearrangement links TRBV5-1 to TRBJ2-5; tentative D call: TRBD2 (6 bases). V was shortened by 4 bases and J by 2 bases, with 15 bases between the two germline ends. The CDR3 length is 15 residues. Germline CDR1 reads SGHRS; CDR2 reads YFSETQ. The CDR3, as DNA: TGCGCCAGCAGCCCCGGGGCGGAGGGGCAAGAGACCCAGTACTTC. It is translated as CASSPGAEGQETQYF.

The chain recombines TRBV7-9 with TRBJ1-4; D gene unclear. The CDR3 contains 16 residues. The V end lost 1 base, the J end lost 10 bases, and 19 bases lay between the germline ends. Per germline, CDR1 SEHNR and CDR2 FQNEAQ (reference sequence). Here the CDR3 reads CASSLVDLSAAGKLFF. The CDR3 bases are TGTGCCAGCAGCTTAGTTGATTTATCCGCTGCGGGAAAACTGTTTTTT.

This clonotype was picked up a small number of times. The chain couples TRBV29-1 to TRBJ1-1, with D unresolved. Germline V gives CDR1 SQVTM, CDR2 ANQGSEA. CDR3 length: 12 amino acids. The germline V and J ends were trimmed by 8 bases and 1 base, with 11 bases remaining between them. The CDR3 nucleotides are TGCAGCTGTGGACGGGAGAACACTGAAGCTTTCTTT. This sequence encodes CSCGRENTEAFF.

The chain carries TRBV7-2 and TRBJ1-4; D remains unclear. CDR1 and CDR2 from the germline V gene are SGHTA and FQGNSA. With 8 bases removed from V and 5 bases from J, the gap between germline ends came to 12 bases. The CDR3 has 13 amino acids. The CDR3 reads CASQSRGNEKLFF. The CDR3 nucleotides are TGTGCCAGCCAAAGCCGCGGCAATGAAAAACTGTTTTTT.

In its sample, this clonotype was seen many times. Written as DNA, the CDR3 is TGTGCCAGCAGTGACTCCCCCGGGCAGGGGGCAGAGAGCTACACCTTC. Amino acids: CASSDSPGQGAESYTF. V gene TRBV6-4 combines with J gene TRBJ1-2, with 8 bases lining up with TRBD1. J was trimmed by 9 bases and V by 0 bases; bases with no gene match: 12. The CDR3 consists of 16 residues. Germline V gene lookup returns CDR1 MRHNA and CDR2 SNTAGT.

This clonotype was recorded a few times. V is TRBV4-1 and J is TRBJ1-1; TRBD1 agrees at 7 bases. The CDR3 has 17 amino acids. V lost 4 bases to trimming and J lost 3 bases; unmatched junction nucleotides: 14. Germline values: CDR1 MGHRA, CDR2 YSYEKL. CDR3 loop: CASSPLVGGSEYTEAFF. CDR3 coding DNA: TGCGCCAGCAGCCCTCTCGTAGGGGGCTCCGAATACACTGAAGCTTTCTTT.

The chain couples TRBV20-1 to TRBJ1-1; D perhaps matches TRBD1 (6 bases). This CDR3 comprises 14 residues. Germline V gene data show CDR1 as DFQATT and CDR2 as SNEGSKA (reference sequence). Between the trimmed V and J ends, which lost 0 bases and 6 bases, there was a span of 14 bases. Here the CDR3 DNA reads TGCAGTGCTAGAGATTTTGGGGGGCGAGCTGAAGCTTTCTTT. It yields the protein CSARDFGGRAEAFF.